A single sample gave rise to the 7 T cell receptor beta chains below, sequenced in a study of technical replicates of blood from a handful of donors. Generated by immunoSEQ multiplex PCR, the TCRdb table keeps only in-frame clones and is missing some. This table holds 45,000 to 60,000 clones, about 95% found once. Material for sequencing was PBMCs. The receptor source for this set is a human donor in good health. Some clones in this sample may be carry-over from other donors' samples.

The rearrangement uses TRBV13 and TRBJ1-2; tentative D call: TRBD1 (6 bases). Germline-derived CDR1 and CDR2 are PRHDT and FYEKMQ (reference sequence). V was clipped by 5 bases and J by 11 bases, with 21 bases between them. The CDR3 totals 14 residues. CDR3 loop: CASSDSGALWRYTF. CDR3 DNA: TGTGCCAGCAGCGACTCAGGGGCGCTATGGAGGTACACCTTC.

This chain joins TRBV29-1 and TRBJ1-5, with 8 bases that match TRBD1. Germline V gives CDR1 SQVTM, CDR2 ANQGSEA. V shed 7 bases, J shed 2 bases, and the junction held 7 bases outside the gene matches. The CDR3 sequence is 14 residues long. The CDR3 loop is CSASTGEGNQPQHF. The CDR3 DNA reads TGCAGCGCCTCGACAGGGGAAGGCAATCAGCCCCAGCATTTT.

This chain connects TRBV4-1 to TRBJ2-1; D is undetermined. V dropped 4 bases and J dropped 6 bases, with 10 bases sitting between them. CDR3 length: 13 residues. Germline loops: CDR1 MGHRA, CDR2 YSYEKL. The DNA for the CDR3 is TGCGCCAGCAGCCCAAATAGTGGCAATGAGCAGTTCTTC. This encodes CASSPNSGNEQFF.

CDR3 bases: TGTGCCAGCAGCTTAGGTCCCAAGTTCAGGGGGGGCAATCAGCCCCAGCATTTT. Its protein is CASSLGPKFRGGNQPQHF. The chain is built from TRBV7-8 and TRBJ1-5; 7 bases align to TRBD1. J gave up 2 bases and V 1 base, and 11 bases lay outside the gene matches. This CDR3 contains 18 residues. Germline loops: CDR1 SGHVS, CDR2 FQNEAQ.

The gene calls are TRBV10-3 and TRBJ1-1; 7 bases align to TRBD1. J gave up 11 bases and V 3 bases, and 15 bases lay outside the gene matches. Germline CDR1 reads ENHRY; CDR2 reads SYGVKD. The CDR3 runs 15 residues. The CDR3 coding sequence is TGTGCCATCAGTGACCCAGGGGGGATCCCTACGGGGGCTTTCTTT. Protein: CAISDPGGIPTGAFF.

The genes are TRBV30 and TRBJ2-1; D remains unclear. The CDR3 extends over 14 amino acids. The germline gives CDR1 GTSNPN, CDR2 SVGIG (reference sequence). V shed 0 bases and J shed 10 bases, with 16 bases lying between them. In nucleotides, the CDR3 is TGTGCCTGGAGTGTACCACCGCAGCGCCCGGAGCAGTTCTTC. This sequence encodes CAWSVPPQRPEQFF.

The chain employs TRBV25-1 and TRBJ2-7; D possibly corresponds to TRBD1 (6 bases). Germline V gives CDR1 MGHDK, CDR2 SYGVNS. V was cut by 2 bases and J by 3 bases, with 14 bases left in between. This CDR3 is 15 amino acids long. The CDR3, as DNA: TGTGCCAGCAGTGAACCGGGTCAGGGGATCTACGAGCAGTACTTC. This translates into CASSEPGQGIYEQYF.